The rows below give T cell receptor beta chains drawn from one sample of a study of radiotherapy plus CTLA-4 blockade in lung cancer. Sequenced by immunoSEQ multiplex PCR; TCRdb stores in-frame clones only, minus some. The sample has tens of thousands of clones, 72% seen once; the top ten hold roughly 10%. The specimen comprised peripheral blood, sampled from a patient treated with radiotherapy plus ipilimumab. The receptors shown here come from a human donor with non-small cell lung cancer who had stable disease on radiotherapy plus ipilimumab. CDR3s include the opening cysteine and the closing phenylalanine or tryptophan. D genes are given only for firm matches. Clone size is not always given. Where it is, it says once, few, many or a class for expanded clones.

- | - | TRBJ1-1 | TRBV30 | TGTGCCTGGAGTGTGGGGAGGTGGAGTCCAGCTTTCTTT | CAWSVGRWSPAFF
TRBD1 | few | TRBJ1-1 | TRBV2 | TGTGCCAGCAATCCCAGGGGGCAAACTGAAGCTTTCTTT | CASNPRGQTEAFF
- | - | TRBJ1-2 | TRBV15 | TGTGCCACCAGCAGAGATGCCGGACAGAACGACTACACCTTC | CATSRDAGQNDYTF
TRBD1 | - | TRBJ2-1 | TRBV28 | TGTGCCAGCAGTACCGCGGGACAGGGTAGAGGGGGATCCTACAATGAGCAGTTCTTC | CASSTAGQGRGGSYNEQFF
- | few | TRBJ2-5 | TRBV6-6 | TGCGCCAGCAGTTACGCCAGACAAGAGACCCAGTACTTC | CASSYARQETQYF
- | few | TRBJ1-3 | TRBV18 | TGTGCCAGCTCACCACCGGTTAAGGGGGGAAACACCATATATTTT | CASSPPVKGGNTIYF
- | - | TRBJ2-7 | TRBV11-2 | TGTGCCAGCAGCCCGGGACACCAGTACGAGCAGTACTTC | CASSPGHQYEQYF
- | - | TRBJ2-6 | TRBV7-8 | TGTGCCAGCACCCCGGCGGTTGGCTCTGGGGCCAACGTCCTGACTTTC | CASTPAVGSGANVLTF
TRBD1 | few | TRBJ2-7 | TRBV2 | TGTGCCAGCAGTGAAGACGTGACAGGGTCCTACGAGCAGTACTTC | CASSEDVTGSYEQYF
TRBD2 | - | TRBJ2-5 | TRBV10-3 | TGTGCCTTCAGCGGGGGGGCCCAAGAGACCCAGTACTTC | CAFSGGAQETQYF
TRBD2 | - | TRBJ2-5 | TRBV19 | TGTGCCAGTAGTCCTCGGACCGGGGGGCAAGAGACCCAGTACTTC | CASSPRTGGQETQYF
TRBD1 | once | TRBJ1-2 | TRBV7-2 | TGTGCCAGCAGCCAGGGGGTTAACTATGGCTACACCTTC | CASSQGVNYGYTF
TRBD1 | - | TRBJ1-2 | TRBV6-6 | TGTGCCAGCAGTTACGGGGACAGGGAGTATGGCTACACCTTC | CASSYGDREYGYTF
- | - | TRBJ1-2 | TRBV7-2 | TGTGCCAGCAGCTCAACTGCGGGTGGCTACACCTTC | CASSSTAGGYTF
- | - | TRBJ2-2 | TRBV30 | TGTGCCTGGGGTCTTGGGGCAGGGTTCCCCGGGGAGCTGTTTTTT | CAWGLGAGFPGELFF
- | - | TRBJ2-1 | TRBV9 | TGTGCCAGCAGCCCCGGCGGGCGGGGTTCCTACAATGAGCAGTTCTTC | CASSPGGRGSYNEQFF
- | few | TRBJ1-4 | TRBV2 | TGTGCCAGCAGTGAAGCCACGGCAGGCTATAATGAAAAACTGTTTTTT | CASSEATAGYNEKLFF
- | - | TRBJ2-7 | TRBV6-5 | TGTGCCAGCAGTTACTCGGGCCCGTCCTACGAGCAGTACTTC | CASSYSGPSYEQYF
- | few | TRBJ1-2 | TRBV19 | TGTGCCAGTAGTAGGGACAAGGCCTATTATGGCTACACCTTC | CASSRDKAYYGYTF
- | - | TRBJ1-2 | TRBV27 | TGTGCCAGCAGAGAAGGGGCTGGTACAGGCTATGGCTACACCTTC | CASREGAGTGYGYTF
- | - | TRBJ1-4 | TRBV5-4 | TGTGCCAGCAGCTTGCGACCTAGGAATGAAAAACTGTTTTTT | CASSLRPRNEKLFF
TRBD1 | - | TRBJ2-1 | TRBV4-3 | TGCGCCAGCAGCCAACCCCTCATGGACAGGGAAAACAATGAGCAGTTCTTC | CASSQPLMDRENNEQFF
- | - | TRBJ2-5 | TRBV14 | TGTGCCAGCAGCTACGGGGCCGGGGGATTGGAGACCCAGTACTTC | CASSYGAGGLETQYF
- | few | TRBJ2-6 | TRBV2 | TGTGCCAGCAGTGCCCGAGGAGCTGGGGCCAACGTCCTGACTTTC | CASSARGAGANVLTF
- | few | TRBJ1-1 | TRBV19 | TGTGCCAGTTCTCAACGGGGTTGGCAAGCTTTCTTT | CASSQRGWQAFF
TRBD1 | - | TRBJ1-2 | TRBV6-4 | TGTGCCAGCAGCGAAATACAGGGGGACCCCTTAGGCTACACCTTC | CASSEIQGDPLGYTF
- | - | TRBJ1-2 | TRBV18 | TGTGCCAGCTCAGAAAACCATAACTACGGCTACACCTTC | CASSENHNYGYTF
TRBD1 | many | TRBJ2-7 | TRBV7-8 | TGTGCCAGCAGCTTAGAACGAGGGGGCTATTCCTACGAGCAGTACTTC | CASSLERGGYSYEQYF
- | - | TRBJ2-6 | TRBV4-1 | TGCGCCAGCAGCCAAAGGACTGATGGGGCCAACGTCCTGACTTTC | CASSQRTDGANVLTF
- | few | TRBJ2-2 | TRBV5-6 | TGTGCCAGCAGCTTGGCTAACACCGGGGAGCTGTTTTTT | CASSLANTGELFF
- | - | TRBJ2-3 | TRBV5-1 | TGCGCCAGCAGCTTCGGGGGTGGAGATACGCAGTATTTT | CASSFGGGDTQYF
- | - | TRBJ1-5 | TRBV6-1 | TGTGCCAGCACCGGGAGGAGGGTCGGACAGCCCCAGCATTTT | CASTGRRVGQPQHF